A selection of T cell receptor beta chains follows, all from one sample in a study of blood T cells in healthy people across ages. One entry per CDR3 protein results from TCRdb running MiXCR on the 5' RACE reads. The sample holds about 1.5 million distinct CDR3 sequences, around 40% seen once. The specimen was blood. These receptors were obtained from a woman between 18 and 29 years old in good health. The CDR3 runs from the conserved cysteine through the conserved F or W. A D gene is named only where the DNA matches it firmly. Clone size appears in some rows only: once, few, many, or a class for an expanded clone.

- TRBD2 TRBJ2-1 TRBV7-3 CASSAKTSGTNNEQFF TGTGCCAGCAGCGCCAAGACTAGCGGGACAAACAATGAGCAGTTCTTC
few TRBD2 TRBJ2-1 TRBV20-1 CSAIASGSDEQFF TGCAGTGCTATCGCTAGCGGGAGTGATGAGCAGTTCTTC
few - TRBJ2-5 TRBV30 CAWTGVVETQYF TGTGCCTGGACGGGCGTCGTGGAGACCCAGTACTTC
- - TRBJ2-7 TRBV2 CASSQTALRNEQYF TGTGCCAGCAGCCAGACAGCCCTAAGAAACGAGCAGTACTTC
few TRBD1 TRBJ1-1 TRBV13 CASSRQGVGTEAFF TGTGCCAGCAGCCGACAGGGGGTCGGGACTGAAGCTTTCTTT
- - TRBJ2-3 TRBV9 CASSVDGSNLDTQYF TGTGCCAGCAGCGTAGACGGCAGCAATCTAGATACGCAGTATTTT
- - TRBJ2-5 TRBV27 CASSSPGAPGYF TGTGCCAGCAGTTCCCCAGGGGCCCCCGGGTACTTC
- - TRBJ1-1 TRBV6-5 CASSPRAVRVNTEAFF TGTGCCAGCTCTCCGAGGGCGGTGCGCGTGAACACTGAAGCTTTCTTT
many - TRBJ2-3 TRBV27 CASQLAPTDTQYF TGTGCCAGCCAGCTAGCGCCCACAGATACGCAGTATTTT
- - TRBJ1-2 TRBV6-2/TRBV6-3 CASSLPWTDNYGYTF TGTGCCAGCAGCCTCCCCTGGACGGATAACTATGGCTACACCTTC
- TRBD2 TRBJ2-3 TRBV4-3 CASSPLGPAGGPDTQYF TGCGCCAGCAGCCCCTTGGGCCCGGCGGGGGGGCCAGATACGCAGTATTTT
once - TRBJ1-1 TRBV3-1 CASSKSLGATLNTEAFF TGTGCCAGCAGCAAATCGCTGGGGGCCACCCTGAACACTGAAGCTTTCTTT